One and the same sample provided the 32 T cell receptor beta chains below, sequenced in a study of T cell responses to AZD1222 COVID-19 vaccine. Sequenced by immunoSEQ multiplex PCR; TCRdb stores in-frame clones only, minus some. The profile shows around 140,000 clones, around 89% of them singletons. The specimen was peripheral blood, collected on day 0 of AZD1222 vaccination. The source of these receptors is an adult in good health.

As for this clone: Other DNA sequences within the sample encode an identical CDR3. The chain couples TRBV18 to TRBJ1-3; D call uncertain. Trimming shortened V by 0 bases and J by 1 base, and 7 bases separated the two germline ends. From germline, CDR1 is KGHSH and CDR2 LQKENI. The CDR3 consists of 15 residues. The CDR3 region is CASSPPGISGNTIYF. The DNA for the CDR3 is TGTGCCAGCTCACCACCAGGGATATCTGGAAACACCATATATTTT.

The DNA for the CDR3 is TGTGCCAGCAGTAACAGGGGACAGGGGGCGGATCAGCCCCAGCATTTT. Amino acids: CASSNRGQGADQPQHF. The chain recombines TRBV6-2 or TRBV6-3 with TRBJ1-5, with 12 bases fitting TRBD1. Per the germline V gene, CDR1 is MNHEY and CDR2 is SVGEGT. V dropped 5 bases and J dropped 5; count of bases not matched to a gene: 7. This CDR3 region has 16 residues.

This clone occurred once. The chain carries TRBV25-1 and TRBJ2-2; D gene ambiguous. Germline V gene data show CDR1 as MGHDK and CDR2 as SYGVNS. V was trimmed by 2 bases and J by 6 bases, leaving 10 bases between them. There are 14 residues in the CDR3. CDR3 nucleotide sequence: TGTGCCAGCAGTGAAACCGCCCGGGCCGGGGAGCTGTTTTTT. Translation gives CASSETARAGELFF.

CDR3 residues: CASSQDYEARAYGYTF. The CDR3 DNA follows: TGCGCCAGCAGCCAAGATTATGAGGCACGGGCCTATGGCTACACCTTC. V is TRBV4-1 and J is TRBJ1-2; D is uncertain. The V gene's germline CDR1 is MGHRA and CDR2 YSYEKL. CDR3 length: 16 residues. V was shortened by 0 bases and J by 4 bases, with 15 bases between the two germline ends.

The chain combines TRBV18 with TRBJ2-7; 7 bases align to TRBD2. Germline trimming cut 2 bases from V and 5 bases from J; bases unmatched to any gene: 9. The V gene's germline CDR1 is KGHSH and CDR2 LQKENI. The CDR3 runs 15 residues. CDR3 in DNA: TGTGCCAGCTCACCATACGAGGGGAGGGATAACGAGCAGTACTTC. Translated: CASSPYEGRDNEQYF.

Regarding this clone: One end of the junction is discordant with germline, which a read error may explain. The chain employs TRBV7-2 and TRBJ2-3; D perhaps matches TRBD2 (7 bases). There are 14 residues in the CDR3. Germline V lookup: CDR1 SGHTA, CDR2 FQGNSA. In DNA form, the CDR3 reads TGTGCCAGCAGCTTAACGGGGGGCACGGATACGCAGTATTTT. Residues: CASSLTGGTDTQYF.

In this sample, this clone turned up once. The V and J genes are TRBV6-6 and TRBJ2-1; D might be TRBD2 (5 bases). Germline V CDR1 and CDR2: MNHNY, SVGAGI (reference sequence). The CDR3 covers 16 residues. With 6 bases removed from V and 3 bases from J, the gap between germline ends came to 18 bases. In DNA form, the CDR3 reads TGTGCCAGCAGCGACCCACTAGTGAGTTTCTACAATGAGCAGTTCTTC. It translates to CASSDPLVSFYNEQFF.

In nucleotides, the CDR3 is TGCGCCAGCAGCCAAGACCGACAGGAGAACTATGGCTACACCTTC. Translation: CASSQDRQENYGYTF. The chain links TRBV4-1 to TRBJ1-2; TRBD1 might be the D (6 bases). With 0 bases removed from V and 2 bases from J, the gap between germline ends came to 10 bases. The CDR3 extends over 15 amino acids. Germline CDR1 and CDR2: MGHRA and YSYEKL.

The chain couples TRBV29-1 to TRBJ2-7, with D perhaps TRBD2 (6 bases). The CDR3 is made up of 13 amino acids. Germline V CDR1 and CDR2: SQVTM, ANQGSEA. V dropped 7 bases and J dropped 6 bases, with 19 bases sitting between them. CDR3 region: CSANEDYASEQYF. For the CDR3, the DNA is TGCAGCGCTAACGAGGACTATGCCTCCGAGCAGTACTTC.

This clone was seen a single time. V and J are TRBV5-1 and TRBJ1-6; no clear D. Trimming pared 4 bases from V and 10 bases from J, leaving 27 bases between. The CDR3 loop spans 18 amino acids. Germline assignment: CDR1 SGHRS and CDR2 YFSETQ. CDR3 sequence (DNA): TGCGCCAGCAGCCCCCGAGGTGGGTCCGTAAGGCCTTGGTCACCCCTCCACTTT. As protein: CASSPRGGSVRPWSPLHF.

The rearrangement uses TRBV7-8 and TRBJ2-1; D may be TRBD1 or TRBD2 (5 bases each). This CDR3 region has 17 residues. Trimming stripped 5 bases from V and 8 bases from J, with 25 bases between. In germline, CDR1 is SGHVS, CDR2 FQNEAQ. The CDR3 DNA reads as TGTGCCAGCAGCCCCTATAGTGGGGGACGTTCCGGGGATGAGCAGTTCTTC. Amino acids: CASSPYSGGRSGDEQFF.

The chain has TRBV19 and TRBJ1-2; D is unclear. The ends were cut back, 4 bases at V and 8 bases at J, with 17 bases in the middle. Per germline, CDR1 LNHDA and CDR2 SQIVND (reference sequence). This CDR3 is 14 amino acids long. The CDR3 loop reads CASSKLWVSGGYTF. DNA for the CDR3: TGTGCCAGTAGTAAACTATGGGTATCAGGCGGCTACACCTTC.

The chain employs TRBV28 and TRBJ1-5; no reliable D call. Germline CDR1 and CDR2: MDHEN and SYDVKM. There are 13 residues in the CDR3. The V and J ends lost 10 bases and 4 bases respectively, with 14 bases between them. DNA for the CDR3: TGTGCCACCCGCTGGCCCGTTAATCAGCCCCAGCATTTT. Encoded protein: CATRWPVNQPQHF.

This chain links TRBV11-2 with TRBJ1-1; D is perhaps TRBD1 (5 bases). CDR3 length: 14 amino acids. Germline values: CDR1 SGHAT, CDR2 FQNNGV. The V end lost 0 bases, the J end lost 3 bases, and 8 bases lay between the germline ends. The CDR3 coding sequence is TGTGCCAGCAGCTTAGACAGGGCTGACACTGAAGCTTTCTTT. Its translation is CASSLDRADTEAFF. The full variable domain, completed using reference TRBV11-2 and TRBJ1-1, is EAGVAQSPRYKIIEKRQSVAFWCNPISGHATLYWYQQILGQGPKLLIQFQNNGVVDDSQLPKDRFSAERLKGVDSTLKIQPAKLEDSAVYLCASSLDRADTEAFFGQGTRLTVV.

The chain combines TRBV7-9 with TRBJ1-5, with a weak D call TRBD1 (6 bases). The CDR3 runs to 19 residues. CDR1 and CDR2 (germline): SEHNR, FQNEAQ (reference sequence). The V gene lost 1 base and the J gene lost 1 base, with 20 bases spanning the gap. The CDR3 region is CASSLDTWGPESSNQPQHF. The DNA of the CDR3 is TGTGCCAGCAGCTTAGACACGTGGGGGCCCGAATCGAGCAATCAGCCCCAGCATTTT.

The chain couples TRBV9 to TRBJ2-3, with D unclear. In germline, CDR1 is SGDLS, CDR2 YYNGEE. The V end was cut by 4 bases, the J end by 1 base, with 13 bases between. The CDR3 length is 15 residues. DNA of the CDR3: TGTGCCAGCAGCCCTGACCAGCGTCGCACAGATACGCAGTATTTT. It is translated as CASSPDQRRTDTQYF.

The CDR3 DNA follows: TGTGCAACATCTCGCGCGGGAGGAGTTGACACAGATACGCAGTATTTT. Protein: CATSRAGGVDTDTQYF. The rearrangement links TRBV5-4 to TRBJ2-3; 8 nucleotides line up with TRBD2. The CDR3 is 16 amino acids. CDR1 is SGHNT and CDR2 is YYREEE in the germline V gene (reference sequence).

The gene calls are TRBV28 and TRBJ1-5; weak D call: TRBD1 (5 bases). The V and J ends lost 8 bases and 7 bases respectively, with 12 bases between them. The germline V gene has CDR1 MDHEN and CDR2 SYDVKM. The CDR3 is 12 amino acids. The CDR3 sequence is CASWNGGQPQHF. The CDR3 DNA reads as TGTGCCAGCTGGAACGGGGGGCAGCCCCAGCATTTT. Filled out from reference TRBV28 and TRBJ1-5, the complete variable domain reads DVKVTQSSRYLVKRTGEKVFLECVQDMDHENMFWYRQDPGLGLRLIYFSYDVKMKEKGDIPEGYSVSREKKERFSLILESASTNQTSMYLCASWNGGQPQHFGDGTRLSIL.

The chain couples TRBV27 to TRBJ1-1; weak D call: TRBD1 (6 bases). Germline V lookup: CDR1 MNHEY, CDR2 SMNVEV (reference sequence). With 5 bases removed from V and 3 bases from J, the gap between germline ends came to 28 bases. The length of the CDR3 is 19 residues. The CDR3 region has the DNA TGTGCCAGCAGTCCCTTCTACACGACAGGAGGCGGTGGGGACACTGAAGCTTTCTTT. This gives the protein CASSPFYTTGGGGDTEAFF.

The chain employs TRBV25-1 and TRBJ2-1; 9 bases match TRBD2. J gave up 5 bases and V 5 bases, and 4 bases lay outside the gene matches. The CDR3 sequence is 14 residues long. Germline values: CDR1 MGHDK, CDR2 SYGVNS. The CDR3 reads CASSLTSGNNEQFF. CDR3 coding DNA: TGTGCCAGCAGTTTGACTAGCGGTAACAATGAGCAGTTCTTC.

This chain connects TRBV4-2 to TRBJ2-5, with D possibly matching TRBD2 (7 bases). V was trimmed by 1 base and J by 4 bases, leaving 13 bases between them. The germline V gene encodes CDR1 LGHNA and CDR2 YNFKEQ. The CDR3 is 15 residues long. The CDR3 bases are TGTGCCAGCAGCCAAGGGGGGGGGCTTGCAGAGACCCAGTACTTC. Translated: CASSQGGGLAETQYF.

The chain combines TRBV7-9 with TRBJ1-1; weak D call: TRBD1 (5 bases). V was cut by 5 bases and J by 10 bases, with 26 bases left in between. The CDR3 length is 16 residues. The germline CDR1 and CDR2 sequences are SEHNR and FQNEAQ (reference sequence). DNA for the CDR3: TGTGCCAGCAGCCCTTCCTCGCCGGGGCACTCCGAGGGAGCTTTCTTT. Translation gives CASSPSSPGHSEGAFF.

The rearrangement uses TRBV5-6 and TRBJ1-6; 8 bases fit TRBD1. V was clipped by 2 bases and J by 8 bases; unmatched bases: 9. Germline V gives CDR1 SGHDT, CDR2 YYEEEE. The CDR3 sequence is 16 residues long. The CDR3 is CASSFDRTGTYSPLHF. The CDR3 DNA reads as TGTGCCAGCAGCTTTGATCGGACAGGGACCTATTCACCCCTCCACTTT.

V and J are TRBV5-1 and TRBJ2-2; 9 bases agree with TRBD1. The CDR3 covers 15 residues. Per the germline V gene, CDR1 is SGHRS and CDR2 is YFSETQ. J lost 9 bases, V lost 4 bases, and 10 bases had no gene match. DNA of the CDR3: TGCGCCAGCAGCCCTGGGGACAGGGATAATTGGGAGCTGTTTTTT. Amino acid sequence: CASSPGDRDNWELFF.

This clone was found once. The rearrangement joins TRBV10-2 to TRBJ1-1; no definite D call. CDR3 length equals 12 residues. The V and J ends lost 2 bases and 2 bases respectively, with 3 bases between them. Germline assignment: CDR1 WSHSY and CDR2 SAAADI. The CDR3 sequence is CASSESNTEAFF. CDR3 DNA sequence: TGCGCCAGCAGTGAGAGCAACACTGAAGCTTTCTTT.

The chain links TRBV24-1 to TRBJ2-1; TRBD1 agrees at 8 bases. Germline lookup yields CDR1 KGHDR and CDR2 SFDVKD. The CDR3 loop spans 16 amino acids. The V and J ends lost 5 bases and 7 bases, in that order; junction bases with no gene match: 12. CDR3 loop: CATSAVDRGRRNEQFF. CDR3 bases: TGTGCCACCAGTGCCGTAGACAGGGGTCGTCGAAATGAGCAGTTCTTC.

The chain recombines TRBV29-1 with TRBJ1-3; unclear D gene. The CDR3 has 11 residues. V lost 0 bases to trimming and J lost 3 bases, with 0 bases between them. From germline, CDR1 is SQVTM and CDR2 ANQGSEA. The CDR3 sequence is CSVEDGNTIYF. CDR3 DNA: TGCAGCGTTGAAGATGGAAACACCATATATTTT. The variable domain in full, completed from reference TRBV29-1 and TRBJ1-3, reads SAVISQKPSRDICQRGTSLTIQCQVDSQVTMMFWYRQQPGQSLTLIATANQGSEATYESGFVIDKFPISRPNLTFSTLTVSNMSPEDSSIYLCSVEDGNTIYFGEGSWLTVV.

The chain couples TRBV6-4 to TRBJ1-5, with D perhaps TRBD1 (5 bases). Germline CDR1 MRHNA, CDR2 SNTAGT. V shed 3 bases and J shed 9 bases, with 12 bases lying between them. This CDR3 spans 13 amino acids. CDR3 loop: CASSESRDAPQHF. DNA of the CDR3: TGTGCCAGCAGTGAAAGCAGGGACGCGCCCCAGCATTTT.

The gene calls are TRBV10-3 and TRBJ1-5; 9 positions match TRBD1. The J segment lost 0 bases and the V segment lost 2 bases, leaving 8 bases of the junction unmatched. The V gene's germline CDR1 is ENHRY and CDR2 SYGVKD. This CDR3 has 18 residues. The CDR3 region is CAISEGTGSSISNQPQHF. The CDR3 DNA reads as TGTGCCATCAGTGAGGGGACAGGGAGCTCTATTAGCAATCAGCCCCAGCATTTT.

V usage is TRBV24-1 and J usage is TRBJ1-5; D not certain. Germline V gives CDR1 KGHDR, CDR2 SFDVKD. Trimming pared 2 bases from V and 1 base from J, leaving 5 bases between. There are 14 residues in the CDR3. CDR3 amino acids: CATSDSWSNQPQHF. CDR3 DNA sequence: TGTGCCACCAGTGATTCGTGGAGCAATCAGCCCCAGCATTTT.

The V gene is TRBV18, the J gene TRBJ2-3; a possible D gene is TRBD1 (6 bases). This CDR3 comprises 15 residues. V lost 6 bases and J lost 1, with 14 bases in between. Germline lookup yields CDR1 KGHSH and CDR2 LQKENI. The CDR3: CASSFGQSGTDTQYF. The DNA of the CDR3 is TGTGCCAGCTCCTTCGGACAGAGCGGCACAGATACGCAGTATTTT.

The V call is TRBV7-6, the J call TRBJ1-1, with 8 bases lining up with TRBD1. V dropped 2 bases and J dropped 3; count of bases not matched to a gene: 8. Germline V lookup: CDR1 SGHVS, CDR2 FNYEAQ. This CDR3 has 16 amino acids. CDR3 coding DNA: TGTGCCAGCAGCTTAAGCCAGGGGGCAGTTTACACTGAAGCTTTCTTT. It yields the protein CASSLSQGAVYTEAFF.